These T cell receptor beta chains were read from a single sample in a study of cytomegalovirus exposure and HLA in healthy donors. Produced via immunoSEQ multiplex PCR; TCRdb's table is partial and in-frame only. The table lists 100,000 to 150,000 clones, with under 2% in the top ten. Material: PBMCs. The receptors were sampled from a woman aged 40-49 years in good health and CMV-seropositive. The CDR3 runs from the conserved cysteine through the conserved F or W. A D gene is named only where the DNA matches it firmly.

CDR3nt	CDR3aa	v_gene	j_gene	d_gene
TGTGCCAGTAGTTTGACACCCTATAGCAATCAGCCCCAGCATTTT	CASSLTPYSNQPQHF	TRBV19	TRBJ1-5	NA
TGTGCTAGTGGCGGAAGGGAGGGTGAAAAACTGTTTTTT	CASGGREGEKLFF	TRBV12-5	TRBJ1-4	NA
TGTGCCAGCAGTTTAGTCGGGACAGACTCCGGGGAGCTGTTTTTT	CASSLVGTDSGELFF	TRBV28	TRBJ2-2	TRBD1
TGTGCCAGCAGCCAACTACTAGCGGGAAGGTACGAGCAGTACTTC	CASSQLLAGRYEQYF	TRBV14	TRBJ2-7	TRBD2
TGTGCCAGCAGCCCCGGGACAGCGACCTACGAGCAGTACTTC	CASSPGTATYEQYF	TRBV5-4	TRBJ2-7	TRBD1
TGTGCCTCCGCAGGACTAGCGGAGTCCTACGAGCAGTACTTC	CASAGLAESYEQYF	TRBV7-9	TRBJ2-7	TRBD2
TGTGCCAGCAGTTACGACGGGGATGAGCAGTTCTTC	CASSYDGDEQFF	TRBV6-5	TRBJ2-1	NA
TGTGCCACCCCGAAGGGAGAAGAGGATGAGCAGTTCTTC	CATPKGEEDEQFF	TRBV19	TRBJ2-1	NA
TGTGCCAGCAGCTCAGGAACCTACGAGCAGTACTTC	CASSSGTYEQYF	TRBV6-1	TRBJ2-7	NA
TGTGCCAGCAGTCACAGGGTGAACACTGAAGCTTTCTTT	CASSHRVNTEAFF	TRBV28	TRBJ1-1	NA
TGTGCCAGCAGTAGAGCTCCGGGGAACTATGGCTACACCTTC	CASSRAPGNYGYTF	TRBV2	TRBJ1-2	NA
TGTGCCAGCACCCAGTGGTACAGGAACACTGAAGCTTTCTTT	CASTQWYRNTEAFF	TRBV7-9	TRBJ1-1	NA
TGTGCCAGCAGCTTCGGACTAGCGGGCCAGGCGAGGGGAGAGCAGTACTTC	CASSFGLAGQARGEQYF	TRBV7-9	TRBJ2-7	TRBD2
TGTGCCAGTAGGAAGGGGGCGGGGGAGCAGTACTTC	CASRKGAGEQYF	TRBV19	TRBJ2-7	NA
TGTGCCAGTAGTGAAAGGTGGGAGAATCAGCCCCAGCATTTT	CASSERWENQPQHF	TRBV19	TRBJ1-5	NA
TGTGCCAGCAGCTTAAGCGGCAATGAGCAGTTCTTC	CASSLSGNEQFF	TRBV11-2	TRBJ2-1	NA
TGTGCCAGCAGCTTACCGGGGGAGGGGATGAACACTGAAGCTTTCTTT	CASSLPGEGMNTEAFF	TRBV7-9	TRBJ1-1	NA
TGCGCCAGCAGCCAAGAGGAGGGAAGGAACTATGGCTACACCTTC	CASSQEEGRNYGYTF	TRBV4-3	TRBJ1-2	NA
TGTGCCAGCAGATCAGGGGGTATTACTAATGAAAAACTGTTTTTT	CASRSGGITNEKLFF	TRBV5-5	TRBJ1-4	TRBD1
TGTGCCAGCAGCCCTGGACAGGGGAACACTGAAGCTTTCTTT	CASSPGQGNTEAFF	TRBV9	TRBJ1-1	TRBD1
TGTGCCAGCACCACGGGCTCCGGGAGGTTCACTGAAGCTTTCTTT	CASTTGSGRFTEAFF	TRBV28	TRBJ1-1	NA
TGTGCCAGTAGTATAGCGGGAGACGGCGAGCAGTACTTC	CASSIAGDGEQYF	TRBV19	TRBJ2-7	NA
TGTGCCAGCAGTGAATCGCTCCGTAGCTCCTACGAGCAGTACTTC	CASSESLRSSYEQYF	TRBV6-1	TRBJ2-7	NA
TGTGCCAGCAGGACTTACCCGGGAGGGCCGGGCACCGGGGAGCTGTTTTTT	CASRTYPGGPGTGELFF	TRBV7-3	TRBJ2-2	TRBD2
TGTGCCAGCAGCCCCGATGGTAGCGGGAGCTCCTACAATGAGCAGTTCTTC	CASSPDGSGSSYNEQFF	TRBV7-3	TRBJ2-1	TRBD2
TGCAGCGTTGAAGATACCCCTAGCGGGAGGGCCCCCGAGCAGTACTTC	CSVEDTPSGRAPEQYF	TRBV29-1	TRBJ2-7	TRBD2
TGTGCCTGGAGGGCCGTTAACGGGGAGCTGTTTTTT	CAWRAVNGELFF	TRBV30	TRBJ2-2	NA
TGTGCCAGCAGCCAAGCGGGACAGGGGAAAGACGAGCAGTACTTC	CASSQAGQGKDEQYF	TRBV4-2	TRBJ2-7	TRBD1